The 32 T cell receptor beta chains given below trace back to one sample, sequenced in a study of blood T cell repertoires in COVID-19. Clones were read by immunoSEQ multiplex PCR, and TCRdb kept only the in-frame ones, dropping some. The sample comprises over 150,000 clones, approximately 83% of which are singletons, and about 12% rests with the top ten. Material: peripheral blood. Receptors originate from a woman in her sixties or seventies with COVID-19, enrolled during active disease.

The V gene is TRBV10-2, the J gene TRBJ1-5, with 11 bases that match TRBD1. Trimming took 6 bases from V and 3 from J; bases not matched to a gene: 4. Germline CDR1 WSHSY, CDR2 SAAADI. The CDR3 is made up of 15 amino acids. The CDR3, as DNA: TGCGCCAGCAGGGACAGGGGGCGAGACAATCAGCCCCAGCATTTT. Encoded protein: CASRDRGRDNQPQHF.

This chain joins TRBV24-1 and TRBJ2-5; 10 bases line up with TRBD1. Germline assignment: CDR1 KGHDR and CDR2 SFDVKD. The J segment lost 5 bases and the V segment lost 11 bases, leaving 10 bases of the junction unmatched. The CDR3 totals 14 residues. CDR3 bases: TGTGCCAGCCAGGGGACAGGGGCAGCGGAGACCCAGTACTTC. Translating it yields CASQGTGAAETQYF.

The CDR3 sequence is CASSYFQGRGTQYF. The DNA for the CDR3 is TGTGCCAGCAGTTATTTTCAGGGTCGTGGGACCCAGTACTTC. This sequence joins TRBV6-2 or TRBV6-3 and TRBJ2-5; a weak D match, TRBD1 (5 bases). With 3 bases removed from V and 7 bases from J, the gap between germline ends came to 15 bases. The CDR3 loop spans 14 amino acids. Germline CDR1 is MNHEY and CDR2 is SVGEGT.

In its sample, this clone was seen once. The genes are TRBV19 and TRBJ2-6; D remains unclear. Germline lookup yields CDR1 LNHDA and CDR2 SQIVND (reference sequence). V gave up 3 bases and J gave up 6 bases, with 6 bases separating them. The CDR3 is made up of 13 amino acids. The CDR3 here is CASSIRVANVLTF. CDR3 nucleotides: TGTGCCAGTAGTATTCGGGTGGCCAACGTCCTGACTTTC. The whole variable domain, filled in from reference TRBV19 and TRBJ2-6, reads DGGITQSPKYLFRKEGQNVTLSCEQNLNHDAMYWYRQDPGQGLRLIYYSQIVNDFQKGDIAEGYSVSREKKESFPLTVTSAQKNPTAFYLCASSIRVANVLTFGAGSRLTVL.

As for this clone: Other DNA sequences of this sample code for an identical CDR3. The chain combines TRBV3-1 (or the pseudogene TRBV3-2) with TRBJ1-2, with D unclear. The germline V and J ends were trimmed by 0 bases and 4 bases, with 3 bases remaining between them. CDR1 LGHDT and CDR2 YNNKEL come from the germline V gene (reference sequence). The CDR3 covers 12 residues. This chain's CDR3 is CASSQDSYGYTF. The CDR3 DNA follows: TGTGCCAGCAGCCAAGACAGCTATGGCTACACCTTC.

Here the CDR3 DNA reads TGTGCCACCTCCGGCGGTCCGACAGGGGGGAGGGCTAATGAAAAACTGTTTTTT. Amino acids: CATSGGPTGGRANEKLFF. The rearrangement links TRBV15 to TRBJ1-4; 9 bases agree with TRBD1. This CDR3 has 18 amino acids. V shed 8 bases, J shed 3 bases, and the junction held 16 bases outside the gene matches. Germline V gene data show CDR1 as LNHNV and CDR2 as YYDKDF (reference sequence).

This clone appeared a few times. The V gene is TRBV5-1, the J gene TRBJ1-1, with 8 positions matching TRBD1. Trimming at V came to 4 bases and at J to 5 bases, leaving 10 bases not matched to a gene. The CDR3 contains 15 residues. Per germline, CDR1 SGHRS and CDR2 YFSETQ. DNA of the CDR3: TGCGCCAGCAGCGAACCGGACAGGGATGGGACTGAAGCTTTCTTT. Translation: CASSEPDRDGTEAFF.

This chain connects TRBV6-5 to TRBJ1-5, with a tentative D call TRBD1 (5 bases). Germline CDR1 MNHEY, CDR2 SVGAGI. The CDR3 contains 14 residues. The V gene lost 5 bases and the J gene lost 5 bases, with 13 bases spanning the gap. DNA for the CDR3: TGTGCCAGCAGTCCCGGGGGTAGGGATCAGCCCCAGCATTTT. It is translated as CASSPGGRDQPQHF.

The chain carries TRBV11-2 and TRBJ2-7; 7 bases agree with TRBD1. The CDR3 totals 15 residues. Per germline, CDR1 SGHAT and CDR2 FQNNGV. V shed 4 bases, J shed 0 bases, and the junction held 6 bases outside the gene matches. In nucleotides, the CDR3 is TGTGCCAGCAGCTCCCGGGACAGAAGCTCCTACGAGCAGTACTTC. Its protein is CASSSRDRSSYEQYF.

The V and J genes are TRBV29-1 and TRBJ2-1, with a tentative D call TRBD2 (5 bases). Per germline, CDR1 SQVTM and CDR2 ANQGSEA. This CDR3 has 14 residues. Trimming pared 7 bases from V and 11 bases from J, leaving 24 bases between. The DNA of the CDR3 is TGCAGCGCCGATCCGTTGGGCGGAGGCGGTAAGCAGTTCTTC. It yields the protein CSADPLGGGGKQFF.

J is TRBJ1-6 and V is TRBV6-1, with a possible D match to TRBD1 (5 bases). The V end was cut by 4 bases, the J end by 6 bases, with 10 bases between. In germline, CDR1 is MNHNS, CDR2 SASEGT. The CDR3 is 14 amino acids. As DNA, the CDR3 is TGTGCCAGCAGTGGCGGGACGGGTAATTCACCCCTCCACTTT. It codes for CASSGGTGNSPLHF.

The chain uses TRBV27 and TRBJ2-2; TRBD1 aligns across 8 bases. The CDR3 loop spans 15 amino acids. V shed 6 bases, J shed 2 bases, and the junction held 5 bases outside the gene matches. Germline lookup yields CDR1 MNHEY and CDR2 SMNVEV (reference sequence). This chain's CDR3 is CASRRGQVNTGELFF. The DNA for the CDR3 is TGTGCCAGCAGGAGGGGACAGGTTAACACCGGGGAGCTGTTTTTT.

The chain recombines TRBV14 with TRBJ1-2; maybe TRBD1 (6 bases). The CDR3 consists of 17 residues. Trimming shortened V by 5 bases and J by 0 bases, and 19 bases separated the two germline ends. CDR1 and CDR2 from the germline V gene are SGHDN and FVKESK. CDR3 in amino acids: CASSASRRTDPNYGYTF. DNA for the CDR3: TGTGCCAGCAGCGCAAGCCGCCGGACAGACCCTAACTATGGCTACACCTTC.

J is TRBJ2-6 and V is TRBV11-2; 8 nucleotides line up with TRBD2. The CDR3 length is 15 residues. Germline lookup yields CDR1 SGHAT and CDR2 FQNNGV. The V and J ends lost 3 bases and 3 bases, in that order; junction bases with no gene match: 1. CDR3 region: CASSLAGGGANVLTF. The CDR3 DNA sequence: TGTGCCAGCAGCTTGGCGGGGGGTGGGGCCAACGTCCTGACTTTC.

Note on this clone: The junction shows a germline mismatch at one end, possibly a read error. The J gene is TRBJ1-3, the V gene TRBV7-9, with D hard to call. The CDR3 length is 15 residues. The germline V gene encodes CDR1 SEHNR and CDR2 FQNEAQ (reference sequence). DNA for the CDR3: TGTGTCAGCAGCTTAGGAGTGATCTCTGGAAACACCATATATTTT. Amino acid sequence: CVSSLGVISGNTIYF.

The genes are TRBV10-3 and TRBJ1-5; D is unresolved. V was cut by 2 bases and J by 7 bases, with 6 bases left in between. The CDR3 consists of 12 residues. Germline CDR1 reads ENHRY; CDR2 reads SYGVKD. The CDR3: CAISEGAQPQHF. CDR3 in DNA: TGTGCCATCAGTGAGGGAGCCCAGCCCCAGCATTTT.

The J gene is TRBJ2-1, the V gene TRBV27; 13 bases are a match to TRBD2. Germline lookup yields CDR1 MNHEY and CDR2 SMNVEV (reference sequence). The J segment lost 2 bases and the V segment lost 5 bases, leaving 15 bases of the junction unmatched. CDR3 length: 20 residues. CDR3: CASSPNSRTSGSPTYNEQFF. The CDR3 DNA reads TGTGCCAGCAGTCCAAATTCTCGGACTAGCGGGAGCCCAACCTACAATGAGCAGTTCTTC.

This chain uses TRBV7-2 with TRBJ1-5, with D maybe TRBD1 (6 bases). Germline V gene data show CDR1 as SGHTA and CDR2 as FQGNSA. V was cut by 2 bases and J by 3 bases, with 11 bases left in between. This CDR3 region has 15 residues. The CDR3 region is CASSLQRQVNQPQHF. In DNA form, the CDR3 reads TGTGCCAGCAGCTTACAGAGACAGGTCAATCAGCCCCAGCATTTT.

V is TRBV3-1 (or the pseudogene TRBV3-2) and J is TRBJ1-5; D gene unclear. Germline V gene lookup returns CDR1 LGHDT and CDR2 YNNKEL (reference sequence). V was cut by 1 base and J by 3 bases, with 7 bases left in between. The CDR3 length is 14 residues. The CDR3 region has the DNA TGTGCCAGCAGCCAAGGGCAGTTCAATCAGCCCCAGCATTTT. This translates into CASSQGQFNQPQHF.

This clone was recorded once. This chain connects TRBV7-7 to TRBJ2-5, with TRBD2 matching over 8 bases. The CDR3 spans 14 residues. Trimming cost V 5 bases and J 5 bases; bases outside gene matches: 7. Germline V gene lookup returns CDR1 SSHAT and CDR2 FNYEAQ (reference sequence). CDR3: CASSQAGEGETQYF. As DNA, the CDR3 is TGTGCCAGCAGCCAAGCGGGAGAGGGGGAGACCCAGTACTTC.

This clone was seen a handful of times. The genes are TRBV23-1 and TRBJ2-7, with D perhaps matching TRBD1 (5 bases). TRBV23-1 is treated as an ORF (open reading frame) with a function not yet certain. The V and J ends lost 7 bases and 5 bases respectively, with 21 bases between them. CDR3 length: 15 residues. CDR3 bases: TGCGCCAGCACCCCTCGCAGGACACCGCGCCACGAGCAGTACTTC. Its protein product is CASTPRRTPRHEQYF.

This chain connects TRBV7-3 to TRBJ1-2, with TRBD1 matching 10 bases. Germline-derived CDR1 and CDR2 are SGHTA and FQGTGA. The CDR3 covers 17 residues. The V and J ends lost 5 bases and 7 bases, in that order; junction bases with no gene match: 16. The CDR3 reads CASSTDGPGQGYSGYTF. In DNA form, the CDR3 reads TGTGCCAGCAGCACAGATGGACCGGGACAGGGGTATAGTGGCTACACCTTC.

The chain combines TRBV5-1 with TRBJ2-1; TRBD2 matches 8 bases. The V and J ends lost 4 bases and 8 bases, in that order; junction bases with no gene match: 8. Germline assignment: CDR1 SGHRS and CDR2 YFSETQ. This CDR3 region has 14 residues. CDR3: CASSQSGGRYEQFF. For the CDR3, the DNA is TGCGCCAGCAGCCAATCGGGAGGGCGGTATGAGCAGTTCTTC.

This clone was seen only once. The V and J genes are TRBV4-2 and TRBJ2-5, with TRBD2 as a possible D gene (6 bases). V dropped 0 bases and J dropped 5 bases, with 16 bases sitting between them. This CDR3 spans 16 amino acids. Germline-derived CDR1 and CDR2 are LGHNA and YNFKEQ. Here the CDR3 DNA reads TGTGCCAGCAGCCAAGATGGTACGGTGGAGGGGGAGACCCAGTACTTC. Its protein product is CASSQDGTVEGETQYF.

J is TRBJ2-1 and V is TRBV3-1 (or the pseudogene TRBV3-2); 14 nucleotides match TRBD2. The CDR3 is 16 residues long. The V and J ends lost 3 bases and 7 bases, in that order; junction bases with no gene match: 5. Per the germline V gene, CDR1 is LGHDT and CDR2 is YNNKEL (reference sequence). The CDR3 sequence is CASSQSGTSGRNEQFF. CDR3 DNA: TGTGCCAGCAGCCAGTCCGGGACTAGCGGGAGAAATGAGCAGTTCTTC.

Here the CDR3 reads CASSLWNTRAVEAFF. The CDR3 DNA follows: TGCGCCAGCAGCTTGTGGAACACCAGGGCCGTCGAAGCTTTCTTT. The rearrangement uses TRBV5-1 and TRBJ1-1, with a tentative D call TRBD1 (5 bases). This CDR3 is 15 amino acids long. V dropped 1 base and J dropped 8 bases, with 18 bases sitting between them. Germline CDR1 and CDR2: SGHRS and YFSETQ.

The chain carries TRBV5-6 and TRBJ2-7; weak D call: TRBD1 (6 bases). Between the trimmed V and J ends, which lost 3 bases and 4 bases, there was a span of 8 bases. The CDR3 extends over 12 amino acids. The germline V gene encodes CDR1 SGHDT and CDR2 YYEEEE. CDR3 nucleotide sequence: TGTGCCAGCAGCTACGGGACATACGAGCAGTACTTC. The encoded protein is CASSYGTYEQYF.

In its sample, this clone was seen once. The chain recombines TRBV5-1 with TRBJ1-1; D is undetermined. Trimming took off 3 bases at V and 3 bases at J, with 15 bases between the two ends. This CDR3 is built from 15 residues. The germline CDR1 and CDR2 sequences are SGHRS and YFSETQ. CDR3 nucleotide sequence: TGCGCCAGCAGCTACATGCCCAGAGGAGACACTGAAGCTTTCTTT. Protein sequence: CASSYMPRGDTEAFF.

The gene calls are TRBV2 and TRBJ1-4; TRBD1 matches at 7 bases. The V and J ends lost 6 bases and 7 bases, in that order; junction bases with no gene match: 8. This CDR3 has 14 residues. CDR1 is SNHLY, CDR2 FYNNEI, per germline. In nucleotides, the CDR3 is TGTGCCAGCAGATACAGGGGCGGAGGTGAAAAACTGTTTTTT. Protein product: CASRYRGGGEKLFF.

J is TRBJ2-1 and V is TRBV10-3; D unresolved. The CDR3 covers 14 residues. Trimming stripped 2 bases from V and 3 bases from J, with 8 bases between. Germline V gene sequence: CDR1 ENHRY, CDR2 SYGVKD. CDR3 loop: CAISESQDYNEQFF. As DNA, the CDR3 is TGTGCCATCAGTGAGAGTCAGGACTACAATGAGCAGTTCTTC.

The genes are TRBV27 and TRBJ2-1, with TRBD1 matching over 10 bases. Germline loops: CDR1 MNHEY, CDR2 SMNVEV (reference sequence). J gave up 3 bases and V 7 bases, and 9 bases lay outside the gene matches. This CDR3 has 16 amino acids. Here the CDR3 reads CASKQLRTGGYNEQFF. As DNA, the CDR3 is TGTGCCAGCAAACAGCTTAGGACAGGGGGCTACAATGAGCAGTTCTTC.

V and J are TRBV7-8 and TRBJ2-3, with 10 bases fitting TRBD2. The CDR3 runs 15 residues. Germline CDR1 SGHVS, CDR2 FQNEAQ. J gave up 4 bases and V 3 bases, and 4 bases lay outside the gene matches. CDR3 sequence: CASSFSGGFSDTQYF. The CDR3 region has the DNA TGTGCCAGCAGCTTTAGCGGGGGGTTTTCAGATACGCAGTATTTT.